The text below deals with one T cell receptor beta chain. Sequenced by immunoSEQ multiplex PCR; TCRdb stores in-frame clones only, minus some. The repertoire holds about 190,000 clones, with roughly 81% as singletons. Germline CDR1 SGHAT, CDR2 FQNNGV. The CDR3 is 16 amino acids. Trimming left V 6 bases short and J 0 bases short, with 12 bases between. The sample is drawn from a study of blood T cell repertoires in COVID-19. V and J are TRBV11-2 and TRBJ1-6; D remains unclear. Material: peripheral blood. The sequence was obtained from a woman older than 75 with COVID-19, enrolled during active disease. The CDR3 nucleotides are TGTGCCAGCAGTTGGAGAAGGAGCTCCTATAATTCACCCCTCCACTTT. This translates into CASSWRRSSYNSPLHF.